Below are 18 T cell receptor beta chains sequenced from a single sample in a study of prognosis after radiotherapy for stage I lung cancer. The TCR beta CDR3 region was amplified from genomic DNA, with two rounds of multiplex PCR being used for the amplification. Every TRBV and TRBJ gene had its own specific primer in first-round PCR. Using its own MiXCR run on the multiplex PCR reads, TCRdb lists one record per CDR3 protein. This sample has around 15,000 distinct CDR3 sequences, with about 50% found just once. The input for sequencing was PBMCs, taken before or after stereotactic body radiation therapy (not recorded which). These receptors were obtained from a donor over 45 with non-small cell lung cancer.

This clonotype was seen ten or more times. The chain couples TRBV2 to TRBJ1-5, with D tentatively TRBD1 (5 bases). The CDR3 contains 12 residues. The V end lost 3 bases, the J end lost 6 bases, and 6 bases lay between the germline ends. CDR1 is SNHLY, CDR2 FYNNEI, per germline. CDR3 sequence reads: CASSEGGQPQHF. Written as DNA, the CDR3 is TGTGCCAGCAGTGAGGGGGGTCAGCCCCAGCATTTT.

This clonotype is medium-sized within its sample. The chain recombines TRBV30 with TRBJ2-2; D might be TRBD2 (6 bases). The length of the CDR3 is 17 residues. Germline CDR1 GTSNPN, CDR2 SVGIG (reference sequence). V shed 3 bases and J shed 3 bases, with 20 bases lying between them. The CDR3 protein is CAWSLTIAESYTGELFF. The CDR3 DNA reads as TGTGCCTGGAGCCTAACGATAGCGGAGAGCTACACCGGGGAGCTGTTTTTT. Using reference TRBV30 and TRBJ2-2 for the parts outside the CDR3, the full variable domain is SQTIHQWPATLVQPVGSPLSLECTVEGTSNPNLYWYRQAAGRGLQLLFYSVGIGQISSEVPQNLSASRPQDRQFILSSKKLLLSDSGFYLCAWSLTIAESYTGELFFGEGSRLTVL.

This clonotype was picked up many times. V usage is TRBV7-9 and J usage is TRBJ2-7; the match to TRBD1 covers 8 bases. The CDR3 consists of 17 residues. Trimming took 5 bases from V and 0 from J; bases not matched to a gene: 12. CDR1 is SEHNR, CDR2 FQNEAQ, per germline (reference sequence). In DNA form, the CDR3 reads TGTGCCAGCAGCCCCCCCTGGGGACAGGACCACTCCTACGAGCAGTACTTC. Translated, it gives CASSPPWGQDHSYEQYF. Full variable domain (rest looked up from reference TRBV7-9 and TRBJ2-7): DTGVSQNPRHKITKRGQNVTFRCDPISEHNRLYWYRQTLGQGPEFLTYFQNEAQLEKSRLLSDRFSAERPKGSFSTLEIQRTEQGDSAMYLCASSPPWGQDHSYEQYFGPGTRLTVT.

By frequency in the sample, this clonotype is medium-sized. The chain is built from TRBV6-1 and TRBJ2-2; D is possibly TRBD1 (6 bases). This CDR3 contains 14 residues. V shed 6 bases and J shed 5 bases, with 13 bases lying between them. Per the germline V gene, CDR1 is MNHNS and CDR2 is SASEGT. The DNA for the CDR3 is TGTGCCAGCAGACGACAGGTGATGACCGGGGAGCTGTTTTTT. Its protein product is CASRRQVMTGELFF.

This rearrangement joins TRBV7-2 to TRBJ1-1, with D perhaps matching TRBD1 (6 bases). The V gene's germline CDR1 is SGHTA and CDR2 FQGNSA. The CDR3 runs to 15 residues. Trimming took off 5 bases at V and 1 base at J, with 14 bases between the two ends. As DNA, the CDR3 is TGTGCCAGCAGCCCGAGGGGACATCCGAACACTGAAGCTTTCTTT. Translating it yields CASSPRGHPNTEAFF.

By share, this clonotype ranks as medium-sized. In DNA, the CDR3 is TGTGCCAGCAGTGGAGGTTGGGCCTACGAGCAGTACTTC. Translation: CASSGGWAYEQYF. This chain uses TRBV2 with TRBJ2-7; D is undetermined. The CDR3 is 13 residues long. V was clipped by 4 bases and J by 2 bases, with 9 bases between them. Germline V CDR1 and CDR2: SNHLY, FYNNEI.

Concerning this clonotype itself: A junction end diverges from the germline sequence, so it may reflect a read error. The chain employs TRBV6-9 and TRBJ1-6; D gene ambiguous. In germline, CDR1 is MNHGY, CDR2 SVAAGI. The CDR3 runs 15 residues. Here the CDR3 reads CAGSYLPGDNSPLHF. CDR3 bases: TGTGCCGGCAGTTACTTGCCAGGAGATAATTCACCCCTCCACTTT.

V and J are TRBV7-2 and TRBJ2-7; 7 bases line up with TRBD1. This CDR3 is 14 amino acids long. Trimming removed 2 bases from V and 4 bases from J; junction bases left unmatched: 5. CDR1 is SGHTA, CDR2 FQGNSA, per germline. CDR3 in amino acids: CASSLIGGGYEQYF. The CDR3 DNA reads TGTGCCAGCAGCTTAATAGGGGGCGGGTACGAGCAGTACTTC.

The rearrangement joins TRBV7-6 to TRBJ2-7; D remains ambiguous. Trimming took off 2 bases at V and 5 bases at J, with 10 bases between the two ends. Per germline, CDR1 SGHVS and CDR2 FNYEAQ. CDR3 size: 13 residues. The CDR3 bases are TGTGCCAGCAGCTTAACTCTCAGTGACGAGCAGTACTTC. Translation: CASSLTLSDEQYF.

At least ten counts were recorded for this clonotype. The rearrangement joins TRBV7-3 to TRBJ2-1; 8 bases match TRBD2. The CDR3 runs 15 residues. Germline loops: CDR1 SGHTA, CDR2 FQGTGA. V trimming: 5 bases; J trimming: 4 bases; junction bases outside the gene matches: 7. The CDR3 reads CASSELAGVYNEQFF. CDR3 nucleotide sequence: TGTGCCAGCAGCGAGCTAGCGGGCGTATACAATGAGCAGTTCTTC.

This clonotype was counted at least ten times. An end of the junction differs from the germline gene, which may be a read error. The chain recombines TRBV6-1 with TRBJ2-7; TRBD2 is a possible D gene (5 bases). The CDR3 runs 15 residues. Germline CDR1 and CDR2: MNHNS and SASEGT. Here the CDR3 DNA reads TGTGCCAGCAGTGAATACGCAGTCCTAGCCTACGAGCAGTGCTTC. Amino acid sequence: CASSEYAVLAYEQCF.

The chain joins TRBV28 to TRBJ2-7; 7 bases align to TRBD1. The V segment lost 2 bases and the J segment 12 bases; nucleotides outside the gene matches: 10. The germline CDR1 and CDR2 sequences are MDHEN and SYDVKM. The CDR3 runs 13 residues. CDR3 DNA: TGTGCCAGCAGTTTAGGTACCGGGACAGTCCCGTACTTC. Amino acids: CASSLGTGTVPYF.

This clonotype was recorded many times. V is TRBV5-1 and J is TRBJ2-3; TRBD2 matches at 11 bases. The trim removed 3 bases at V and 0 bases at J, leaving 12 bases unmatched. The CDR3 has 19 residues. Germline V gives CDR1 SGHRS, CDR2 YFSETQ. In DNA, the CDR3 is TGCGCCAGCAGCTCCCTGGCCGGGACTAGCGGCACTAGCACAGATACGCAGTATTTT. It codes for CASSSLAGTSGTSTDTQYF. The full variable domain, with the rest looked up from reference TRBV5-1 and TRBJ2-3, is KAGVTQTPRYLIKTRGQQVTLSCSPISGHRSVSWYQQTPGQGLQFLFEYFSETQRNKGNFPGRFSGRQFSNSRSEMNVSTLELGDSALYLCASSSLAGTSGTSTDTQYFGPGTRLTVL.

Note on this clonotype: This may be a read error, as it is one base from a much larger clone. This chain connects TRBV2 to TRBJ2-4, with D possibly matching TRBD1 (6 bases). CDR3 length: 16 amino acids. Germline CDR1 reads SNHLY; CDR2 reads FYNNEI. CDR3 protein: CASSPEVAGLRDIHYF. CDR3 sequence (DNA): TGTGCCAGCAGCCCCGAGGTGGCAGGCCTTAGGGACATTCATTACTTC.

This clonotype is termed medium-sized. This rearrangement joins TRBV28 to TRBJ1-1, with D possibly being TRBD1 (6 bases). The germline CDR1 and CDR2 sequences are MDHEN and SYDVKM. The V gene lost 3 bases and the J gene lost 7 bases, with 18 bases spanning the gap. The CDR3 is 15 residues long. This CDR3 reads CASSFSHREHNEAFF. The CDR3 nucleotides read TGTGCCAGCAGTTTTTCACACAGGGAACACAATGAAGCTTTCTTT.

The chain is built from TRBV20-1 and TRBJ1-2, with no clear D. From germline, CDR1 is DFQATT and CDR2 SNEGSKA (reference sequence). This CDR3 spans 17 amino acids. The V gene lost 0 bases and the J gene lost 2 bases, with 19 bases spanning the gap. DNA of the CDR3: TGCAGTGCTAGAGATTACGGAACAGAAAGGGAGAACTATGGCTACACCTTC. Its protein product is CSARDYGTERENYGYTF.

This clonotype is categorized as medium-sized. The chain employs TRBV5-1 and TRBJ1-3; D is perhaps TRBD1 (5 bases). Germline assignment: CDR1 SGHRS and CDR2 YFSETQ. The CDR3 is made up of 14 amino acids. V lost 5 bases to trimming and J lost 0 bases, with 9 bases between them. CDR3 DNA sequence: TGCGCCAGCAGTGAGGGGAGCTCTGGAAACACCATATATTTT. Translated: CASSEGSSGNTIYF. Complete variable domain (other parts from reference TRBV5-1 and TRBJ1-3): KAGVTQTPRYLIKTRGQQVTLSCSPISGHRSVSWYQQTPGQGLQFLFEYFSETQRNKGNFPGRFSGRQFSNSRSEMNVSTLELGDSALYLCASSEGSSGNTIYFGEGSWLTVV.

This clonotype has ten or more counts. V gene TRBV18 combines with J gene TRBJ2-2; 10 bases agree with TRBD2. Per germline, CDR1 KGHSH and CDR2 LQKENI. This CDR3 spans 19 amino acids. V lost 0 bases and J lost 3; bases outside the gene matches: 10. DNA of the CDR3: TGTGCCAGCTCACCACCTAGGTCTAGCGGGAGTCGATACACCGGGGAGCTGTTTTTT. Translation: CASSPPRSSGSRYTGELFF.